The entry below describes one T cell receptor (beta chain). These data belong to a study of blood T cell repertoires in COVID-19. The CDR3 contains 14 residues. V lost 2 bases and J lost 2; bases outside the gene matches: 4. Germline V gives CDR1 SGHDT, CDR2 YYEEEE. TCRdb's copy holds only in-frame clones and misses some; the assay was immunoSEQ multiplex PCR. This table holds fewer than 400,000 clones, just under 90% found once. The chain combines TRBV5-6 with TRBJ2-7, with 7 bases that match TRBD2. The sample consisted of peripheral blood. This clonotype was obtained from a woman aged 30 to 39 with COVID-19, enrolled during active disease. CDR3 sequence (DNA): TGTGCCAGCAGCTTTAGCGGGCTTGCCTACGAGCAGTACGTC. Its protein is CASSFSGLAYEQYV.